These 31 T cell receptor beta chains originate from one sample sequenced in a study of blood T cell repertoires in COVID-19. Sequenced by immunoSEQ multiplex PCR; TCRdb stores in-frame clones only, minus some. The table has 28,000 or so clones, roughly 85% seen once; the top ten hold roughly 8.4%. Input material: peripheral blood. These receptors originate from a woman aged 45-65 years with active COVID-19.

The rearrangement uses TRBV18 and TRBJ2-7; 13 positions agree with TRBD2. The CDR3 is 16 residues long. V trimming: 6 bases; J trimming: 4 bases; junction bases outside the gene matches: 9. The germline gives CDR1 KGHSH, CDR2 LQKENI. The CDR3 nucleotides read TGTGCCAGCTCCCCGGGACTAGCGGGAAATTCTTACGAGCAGTACTTC. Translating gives CASSPGLAGNSYEQYF.

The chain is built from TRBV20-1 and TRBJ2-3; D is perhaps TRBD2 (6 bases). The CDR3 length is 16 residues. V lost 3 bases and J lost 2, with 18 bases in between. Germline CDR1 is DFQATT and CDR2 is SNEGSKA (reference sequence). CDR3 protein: CSASYSRDAPTDTQYF. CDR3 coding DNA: TGCAGTGCTAGTTACTCGCGGGATGCCCCCACAGATACGCAGTATTTT.

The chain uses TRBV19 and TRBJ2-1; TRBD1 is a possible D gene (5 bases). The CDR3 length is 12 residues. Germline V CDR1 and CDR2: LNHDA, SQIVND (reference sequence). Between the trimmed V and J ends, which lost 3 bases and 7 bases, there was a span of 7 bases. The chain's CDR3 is CASSMKGNEQFF. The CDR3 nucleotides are TGTGCCAGTAGTATGAAGGGGAATGAGCAGTTCTTC.

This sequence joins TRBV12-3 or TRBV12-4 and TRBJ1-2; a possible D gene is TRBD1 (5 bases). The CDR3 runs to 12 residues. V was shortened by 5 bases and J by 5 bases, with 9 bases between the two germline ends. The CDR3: CASSDRLYGYTF. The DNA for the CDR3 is TGTGCCAGCAGTGACAGATTATATGGCTACACCTTC.

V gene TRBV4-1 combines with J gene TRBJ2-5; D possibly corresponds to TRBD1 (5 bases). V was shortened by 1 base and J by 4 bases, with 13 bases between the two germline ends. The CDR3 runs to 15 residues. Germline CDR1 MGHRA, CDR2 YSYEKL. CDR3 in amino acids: CASSQGRTGRETQYF. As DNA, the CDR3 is TGCGCCAGCAGCCAAGGAAGAACAGGCCGAGAGACCCAGTACTTC.

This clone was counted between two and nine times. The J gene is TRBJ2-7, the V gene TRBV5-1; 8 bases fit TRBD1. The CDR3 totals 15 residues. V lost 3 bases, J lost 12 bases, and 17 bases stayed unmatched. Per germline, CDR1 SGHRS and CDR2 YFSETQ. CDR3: CASSSQSDRVDRRYF. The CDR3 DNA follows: TGCGCCAGCAGCTCCCAATCGGACAGGGTTGACCGTCGGTACTTC.

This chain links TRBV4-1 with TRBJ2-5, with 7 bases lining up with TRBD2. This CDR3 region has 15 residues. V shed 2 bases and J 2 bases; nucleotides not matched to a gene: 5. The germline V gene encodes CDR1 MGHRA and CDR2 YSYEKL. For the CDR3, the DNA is TGCGCCAGCAGCCAATTCAGCGGGACTCAAGAGACCCAGTACTTC. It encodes CASSQFSGTQETQYF.

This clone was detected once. Here the CDR3 DNA reads TGTGCCGTGTCGGGGTTATTGGGAGAGACCCAGTACTTC. Its protein is CAVSGLLGETQYF. The V gene is TRBV10-3, the J gene TRBJ2-5, with D possibly TRBD2 on 5 matching bases. Per the germline V gene, CDR1 is ENHRY and CDR2 is SYGVKD. The ends were cut back, 11 bases at V and 4 bases at J, with 17 bases in the middle. This CDR3 is built from 13 residues.

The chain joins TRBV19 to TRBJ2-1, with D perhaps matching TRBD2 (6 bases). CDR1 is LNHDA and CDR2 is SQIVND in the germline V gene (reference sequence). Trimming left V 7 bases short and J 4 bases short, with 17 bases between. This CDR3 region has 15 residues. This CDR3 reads CASTSVTRGYNEQFF. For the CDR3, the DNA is TGTGCCAGTACCTCCGTGACTAGAGGGTACAATGAGCAGTTCTTC.

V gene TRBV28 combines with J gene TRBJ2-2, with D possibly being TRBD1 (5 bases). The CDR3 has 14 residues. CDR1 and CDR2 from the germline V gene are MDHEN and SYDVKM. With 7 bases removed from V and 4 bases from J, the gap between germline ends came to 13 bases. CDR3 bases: TGTGCCAGCAACCGGTTGGGGCGCACCGGGGAGCTGTTTTTT. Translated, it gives CASNRLGRTGELFF.

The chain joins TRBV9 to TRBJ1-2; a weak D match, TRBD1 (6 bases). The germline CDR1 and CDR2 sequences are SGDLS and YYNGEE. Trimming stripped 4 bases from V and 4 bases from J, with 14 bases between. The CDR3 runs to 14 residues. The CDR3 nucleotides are TGTGCCAGCAGCCCACGGACAGTAAGCTATGGCTACACCTTC. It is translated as CASSPRTVSYGYTF.

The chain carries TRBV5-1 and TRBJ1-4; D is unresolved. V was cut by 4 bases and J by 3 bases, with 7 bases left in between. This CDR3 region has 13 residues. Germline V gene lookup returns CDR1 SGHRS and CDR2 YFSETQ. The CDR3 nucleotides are TGCGCCAGCAGCCCTCGGGCTAATGAAAAACTGTTTTTT. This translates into CASSPRANEKLFF.

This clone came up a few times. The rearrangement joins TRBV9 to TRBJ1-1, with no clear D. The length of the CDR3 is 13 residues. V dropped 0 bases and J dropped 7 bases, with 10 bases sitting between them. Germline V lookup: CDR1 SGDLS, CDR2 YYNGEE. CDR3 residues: CASSVGAVVEAFF. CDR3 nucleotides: TGTGCCAGCAGCGTAGGGGCAGTGGTTGAAGCTTTCTTT. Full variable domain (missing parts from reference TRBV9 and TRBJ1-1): DSGVTQTPKHLITATGQRVTLRCSPRSGDLSVYWYQQSLDQGLQFLIQYYNGEERAKGNILERFSAQQFPDLHSELNLSSLELGDSALYFCASSVGAVVEAFFGQGTRLTVV.

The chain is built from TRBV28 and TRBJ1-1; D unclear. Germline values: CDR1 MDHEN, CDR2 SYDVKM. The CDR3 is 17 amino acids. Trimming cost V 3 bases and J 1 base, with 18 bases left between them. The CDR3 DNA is TGTGCCAGCAGTTTTTTGGGCCTCAATCTCGGGAACACTGAAGCTTTCTTT. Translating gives CASSFLGLNLGNTEAFF.

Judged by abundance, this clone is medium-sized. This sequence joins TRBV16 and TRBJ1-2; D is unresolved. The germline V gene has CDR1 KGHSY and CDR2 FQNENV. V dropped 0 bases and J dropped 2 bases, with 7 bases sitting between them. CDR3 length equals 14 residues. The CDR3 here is CASSQSWQNYGYTF. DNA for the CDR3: TGTGCCAGCAGCCAATCCTGGCAAAACTATGGCTACACCTTC.

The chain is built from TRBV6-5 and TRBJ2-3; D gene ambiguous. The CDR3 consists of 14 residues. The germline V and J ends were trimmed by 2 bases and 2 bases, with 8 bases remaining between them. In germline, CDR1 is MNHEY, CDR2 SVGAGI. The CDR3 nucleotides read TGTGCCAGCAGTTACACTCCTAACACAGATACGCAGTATTTT. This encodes CASSYTPNTDTQYF.

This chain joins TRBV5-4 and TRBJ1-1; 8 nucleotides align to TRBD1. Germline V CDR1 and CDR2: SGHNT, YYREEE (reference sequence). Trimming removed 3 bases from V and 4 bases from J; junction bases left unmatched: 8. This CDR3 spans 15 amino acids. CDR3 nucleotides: TGTGCCAGCAGCTCACCGAAACAGGGGGGCACTGAAGCTTTCTTT. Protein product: CASSSPKQGGTEAFF.

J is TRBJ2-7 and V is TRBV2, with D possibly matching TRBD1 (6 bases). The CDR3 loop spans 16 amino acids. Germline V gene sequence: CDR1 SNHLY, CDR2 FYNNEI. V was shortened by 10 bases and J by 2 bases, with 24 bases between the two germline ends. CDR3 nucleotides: TGTGCCACGCGACGGAAAAGGACAGTGGGAGCCTACGAGCAGTACTTC. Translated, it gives CATRRKRTVGAYEQYF.

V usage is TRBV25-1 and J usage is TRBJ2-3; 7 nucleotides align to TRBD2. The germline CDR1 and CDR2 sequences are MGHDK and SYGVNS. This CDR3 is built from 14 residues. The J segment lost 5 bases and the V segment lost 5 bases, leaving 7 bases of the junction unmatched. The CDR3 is CASSQVGRGDTQYF. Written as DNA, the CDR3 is TGTGCCAGCAGTCAAGTAGGGAGGGGAGATACGCAGTATTTT. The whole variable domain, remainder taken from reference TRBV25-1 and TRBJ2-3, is EADIYQTPRYLVIGTGKKITLECSQTMGHDKMYWYQQDPGMELHLIHYSYGVNSTEKGDLSSESTVSRIRTEHFPLTLESARPSHTSQYLCASSQVGRGDTQYFGPGTRLTVL.

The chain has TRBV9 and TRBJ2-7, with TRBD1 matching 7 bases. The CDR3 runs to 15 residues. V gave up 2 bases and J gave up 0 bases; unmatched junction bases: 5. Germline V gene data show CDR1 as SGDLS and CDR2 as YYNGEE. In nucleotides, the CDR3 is TGTGCCAGCAGCGTCACAGGGGAAAGCTCCTACGAGCAGTACTTC. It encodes CASSVTGESSYEQYF.

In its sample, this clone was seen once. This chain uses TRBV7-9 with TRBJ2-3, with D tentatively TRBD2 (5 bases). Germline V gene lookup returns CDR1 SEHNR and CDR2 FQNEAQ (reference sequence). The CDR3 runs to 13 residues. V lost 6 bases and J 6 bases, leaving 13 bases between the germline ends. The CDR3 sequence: CASRPSGSDTQYF. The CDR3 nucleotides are TGTGCCAGCAGGCCCTCGGGATCGGATACGCAGTATTTT.

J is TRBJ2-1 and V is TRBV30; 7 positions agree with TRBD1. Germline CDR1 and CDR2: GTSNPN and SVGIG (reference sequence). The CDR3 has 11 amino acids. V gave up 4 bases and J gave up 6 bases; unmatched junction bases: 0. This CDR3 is CAWTGGNEQFF. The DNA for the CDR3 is TGTGCCTGGACAGGGGGCAATGAGCAGTTCTTC.

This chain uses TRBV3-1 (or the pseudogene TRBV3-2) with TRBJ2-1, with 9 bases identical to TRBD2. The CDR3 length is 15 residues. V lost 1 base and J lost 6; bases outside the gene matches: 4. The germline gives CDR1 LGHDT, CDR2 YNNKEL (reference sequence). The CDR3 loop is CASSQVLAGTNEQFF. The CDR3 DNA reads TGTGCCAGCAGCCAAGTGCTAGCGGGAACCAATGAGCAGTTCTTC.

The CDR3 here is CASSQDRGGYEQYF. The CDR3 DNA reads as TGCGCCAGCAGCCAGGACAGGGGAGGCTACGAGCAGTACTTC. This chain links TRBV4-1 with TRBJ2-7, with 9 bases lining up with TRBD1. There are 14 residues in the CDR3. V was pared by 3 bases and J by 3 bases, with 3 bases of the junction left unmatched. The germline V gene encodes CDR1 MGHRA and CDR2 YSYEKL.

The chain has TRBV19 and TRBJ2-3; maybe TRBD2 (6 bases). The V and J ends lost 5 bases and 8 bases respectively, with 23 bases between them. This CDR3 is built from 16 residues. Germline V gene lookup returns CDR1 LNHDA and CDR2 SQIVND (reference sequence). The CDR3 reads CASSPSVIAGRGTQYF. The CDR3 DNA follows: TGTGCCAGTAGTCCCTCGGTCATAGCAGGGCGGGGTACGCAGTATTTT.

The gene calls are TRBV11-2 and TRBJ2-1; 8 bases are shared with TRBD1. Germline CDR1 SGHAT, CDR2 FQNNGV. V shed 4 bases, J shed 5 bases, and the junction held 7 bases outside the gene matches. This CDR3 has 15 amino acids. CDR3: CASSSGGQAHNEQFF. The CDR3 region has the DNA TGTGCCAGCAGCTCTGGGGGACAGGCACACAATGAGCAGTTCTTC.

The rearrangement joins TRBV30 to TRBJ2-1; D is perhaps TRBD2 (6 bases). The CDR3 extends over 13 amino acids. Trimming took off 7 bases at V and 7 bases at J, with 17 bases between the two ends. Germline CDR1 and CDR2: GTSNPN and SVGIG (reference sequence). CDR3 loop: CASATGTGNEQFF. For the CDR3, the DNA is TGTGCCTCCGCCACTGGGACTGGGAATGAGCAGTTCTTC.

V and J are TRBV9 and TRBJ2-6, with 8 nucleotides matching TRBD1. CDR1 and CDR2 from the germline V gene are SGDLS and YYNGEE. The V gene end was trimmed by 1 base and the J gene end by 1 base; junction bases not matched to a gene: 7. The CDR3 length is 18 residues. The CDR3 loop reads CASSVYRTGISGANVLTF. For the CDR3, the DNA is TGTGCCAGCAGCGTATACCGGACAGGGATATCTGGGGCCAACGTCCTGACTTTC.

This CDR3 is CASSPDDRAENTGELFF. For the CDR3, the DNA is TGTGCCAGCAGTCCGGACGACAGGGCGGAGAACACCGGGGAGCTGTTTTTT. J is TRBJ2-2 and V is TRBV6-6; 7 nucleotides match TRBD1. The CDR3 has 17 residues. Germline-derived CDR1 and CDR2 are MNHNY and SVGAGI (reference sequence). J gave up 1 base and V 5 bases, and 10 bases lay outside the gene matches.

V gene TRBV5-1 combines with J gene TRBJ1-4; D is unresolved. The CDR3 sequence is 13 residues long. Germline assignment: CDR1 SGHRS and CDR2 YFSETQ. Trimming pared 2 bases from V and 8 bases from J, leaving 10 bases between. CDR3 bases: TGCGCCAGCAGCTTAAGCGTTGGGGAAAAACTGTTTTTT. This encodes CASSLSVGEKLFF.

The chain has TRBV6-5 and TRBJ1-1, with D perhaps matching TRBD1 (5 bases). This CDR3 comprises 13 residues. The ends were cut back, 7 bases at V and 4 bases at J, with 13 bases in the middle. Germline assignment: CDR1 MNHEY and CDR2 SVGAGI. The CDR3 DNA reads TGTGCCAGCATTAGGCAGGGTAGCACTGAAGCTTTCTTT. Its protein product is CASIRQGSTEAFF.